This TCR beta chain was identified in a study of CD8+ T cells in alopecia areata. Study information: Treated patients took oral tofacitinib at 5 to 10 mg twice daily.

In the case of this clone: Its target is not known.

Trimming took 3 bases from V and 1 from J, leaving 13 bases between them. Germline lookup yields CDR1 MGHRA and CDR2 YSYEKL. CDR3 length: 17 amino acids. As part of sample collection, lesional scalp punch biopsies and peripheral blood were taken from alopecia areata patients. Starting from PBMCs, sorting isolated CD4+ and CD8+ T cells. As the sequencing template, cDNA was produced by extracting RNA and reverse transcribing it. Generated by immunoSEQ multiplex PCR, the TCRdb table keeps only in-frame clones and is missing some. The table has about 150,000 clones, around 47% seen once. Study results and limitations: Scalp sequencing also captures normal skin's resident alphabeta T cells.

Sample: CD4+ T cells sorted from blood. The sequence was collected from a human donor with alopecia areata. The J gene is TRBJ2-6, the V gene TRBV4-1; D possibly corresponds to TRBD1 (5 bases). The CDR3: CASSHFQGLSGANVLTF. CDR3 DNA: TGCGCCAGCAGCCATTTCCAGGGCCTATCTGGGGCCAACGTCCTGACTTTC.